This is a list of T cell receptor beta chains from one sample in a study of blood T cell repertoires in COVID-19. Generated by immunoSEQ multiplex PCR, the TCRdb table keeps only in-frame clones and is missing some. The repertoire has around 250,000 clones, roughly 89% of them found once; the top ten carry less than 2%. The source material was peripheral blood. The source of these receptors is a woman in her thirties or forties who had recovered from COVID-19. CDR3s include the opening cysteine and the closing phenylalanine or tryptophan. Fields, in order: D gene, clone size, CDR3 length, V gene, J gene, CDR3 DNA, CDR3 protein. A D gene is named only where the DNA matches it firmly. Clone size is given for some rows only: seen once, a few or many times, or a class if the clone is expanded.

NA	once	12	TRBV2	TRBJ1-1	TGTGCCAGCAGTGACAGGAACACTGAAGCTTTCTTT	CASSDRNTEAFF
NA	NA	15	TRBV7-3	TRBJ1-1	TGTGCCAGCAGCTTAGTGGCAGGATTGAACACTGAAGCTTTCTTT	CASSLVAGLNTEAFF
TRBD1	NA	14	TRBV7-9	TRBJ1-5	TGTGCCAGCAGCCGGGACAGCAGCAATCAGCCCCAGCATTTT	CASSRDSSNQPQHF
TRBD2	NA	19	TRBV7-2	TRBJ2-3	TGTGCCAGCAGCTGGCCAGGACTAGCGGGGGCCAATCGCACAGATACGCAGTATTTT	CASSWPGLAGANRTDTQYF
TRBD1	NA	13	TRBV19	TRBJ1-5	TGTGCCAGTACAGGACAGGGTGGTCAGCCCCAGCATTTT	CASTGQGGQPQHF
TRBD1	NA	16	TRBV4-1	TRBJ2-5	TGCGCCAGCAGCCTCCTACAGGGGGCTTTAGTTACGACCCAGTACTTC	CASSLLQGALVTTQYF
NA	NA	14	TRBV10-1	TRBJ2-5	TGCGCCAGCAGTGAAGGGGTAGGCGGTGAGACCCAGTACTTC	CASSEGVGGETQYF
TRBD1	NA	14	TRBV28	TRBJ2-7	TGTGCCAGCAGTCCCACAGGGGGGACCTACGAGCAGTACTTC	CASSPTGGTYEQYF
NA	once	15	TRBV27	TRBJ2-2	TGTGCCAGCAACCTGAGGAAGTCGAACACCGGGGAGCTGTTTTTT	CASNLRKSNTGELFF
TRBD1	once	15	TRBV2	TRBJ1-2	TGTGCCAGCACGTCCAGGACAGGGAGTAGATATGGCTACACCTTC	CASTSRTGSRYGYTF
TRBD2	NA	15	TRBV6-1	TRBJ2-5	TGTGCCAGCAGTGAAAGCGGGGGGGCTTCTGAGACCCAGTACTTC	CASSESGGASETQYF